The sequence of this T cell receptor (beta chain) was determined in a study of blood T cell repertoires in COVID-19. In the study overall: COVID-19 samples collected from the United States, Italy and Spain covered acute and convalescent phases. Sources were T cells, B-cell-depleted T cells, or PBMCs; the material itself was cDNA or gDNA.

In the original workflow: It was from reference gene primer amplification that nucleated cell counts were estimated. Only in-frame clones appear in the TCRdb table, and some are missing; sequencing was by immunoSEQ multiplex PCR. V, J and clone size are taken as reported in that table, and D and trimming were inferred from the DNA itself. The sample carries about 110,000 clones, roughly 83% recorded once. This CDR3 has 15 residues. The germline gives CDR1 SGHRS, CDR2 YFSETQ. After removal of 0 bases from V and 9 bases from J, the junction contained 8 bases not matched to a gene. The sample comprised peripheral blood. The clonotype comes from a woman aged 55-70 years with acute or convalescent COVID-19. The J gene is TRBJ2-1, the V gene TRBV5-1; 8 bases fit TRBD2. This chain's CDR3 is CASSLETAGTSEQFF. The CDR3 DNA reads TGCGCCAGCAGCTTGGAAACAGCGGGGACTAGTGAGCAGTTCTTC.